Following are 13 T cell receptor beta chains from one sample sequenced in a study of blood T cells in healthy people across ages. Primed by a sample-barcoded 5' primer and a J-beta primer mix, a second PCR proceeded for about 6 to 11 cycles. One entry per CDR3 protein, called by TCRdb with MiXCR from the 5' RACE reads. The sample has roughly 730,000 distinct CDR3 sequences, more than 55% seen once. Sequencing was done on a sample of blood. All receptors come from a middle-aged man in good health.

The V call is TRBV12-3 or TRBV12-4, the J call TRBJ1-1; D remains unclear. Trimming took 5 bases from V and 8 from J, leaving 15 bases between them. The CDR3 is 13 amino acids. The CDR3 loop is CASSVNLLLEAFF. Here the CDR3 DNA reads TGTGCCAGCAGTGTGAACCTATTACTCGAAGCTTTCTTT.

The V and J genes are TRBV7-2 and TRBJ2-1; 7 nucleotides line up with TRBD2. Germline trimming cut 5 bases from V and 6 bases from J; bases unmatched to any gene: 16. The CDR3 has 17 amino acids. Germline-derived CDR1 and CDR2 are SGHTA and FQGNSA. CDR3 in DNA: TGTGCCAGCAGCCAACCTGCCGGGGGGTCAGTTAGCAATGAGCAGTTCTTC. This translates into CASSQPAGGSVSNEQFF.

The V and J genes are TRBV20-1 and TRBJ2-5, with D possibly being TRBD1 (6 bases). The length of the CDR3 is 12 residues. Germline V gene lookup returns CDR1 DFQATT and CDR2 SNEGSKA (reference sequence). The CDR3 nucleotides are TGCAGGGCGATCCCAGGGGAAGAGACCCAGTACTTC. This gives the protein CRAIPGEETQYF.

This clonotype was counted between two and nine times. The chain carries TRBV4-3 and TRBJ2-3; 10 bases agree with TRBD2. CDR1 LGHNA and CDR2 YSLEER come from the germline V gene. This CDR3 is built from 16 residues. V shed 1 base, J shed 5 bases, and the junction held 6 bases outside the gene matches. DNA for the CDR3: TGCGCCAGCAGCCAAGTGAGCGGGAGGGCCGTAGATACGCAGTATTTT. Amino acid sequence: CASSQVSGRAVDTQYF.

This rearrangement joins TRBV11-2 to TRBJ2-3; perhaps TRBD2 as D (7 bases). Trimming removed 2 bases from V and 3 bases from J, with 15 bases in between. The CDR3 is 16 amino acids. Germline V gene lookup returns CDR1 SGHAT and CDR2 FQNNGV. CDR3 in DNA: TGTGCCAGCAGCTTACGGGGGCTAGCGGTTACAGATACGCAGTATTTT. This sequence encodes CASSLRGLAVTDTQYF.

V gene TRBV19 combines with J gene TRBJ2-7; no firm D call. The J call may be wrong; the DNA end is better matched by TRBJ2-4. Germline V gene data show CDR1 as LNHDA and CDR2 as SQIVND (reference sequence). The CDR3 length is 14 residues. CDR3 bases: TGTGCCAGTAGTATAAAGAACGCGGAAAACATTCAGTACTTC. As protein: CASSIKNAENIQYF.

The chain uses TRBV4-2 and TRBJ2-3, with 8 bases matching TRBD2. The CDR3 runs to 16 residues. In germline, CDR1 is LGHNA, CDR2 YNFKEQ. J gave up 2 bases and V 4 bases, and 8 bases lay outside the gene matches. DNA of the CDR3: TGTGCCAGCAGCCGTTCCGGGACTAGGAACACAGATACGCAGTATTTT. The encoded protein is CASSRSGTRNTDTQYF.

This chain links TRBV20-1 with TRBJ2-1; tentatively, D is TRBD2 (6 bases). The V end lost 0 bases, the J end lost 9 bases, and 12 bases lay between the germline ends. The CDR3 is 13 amino acids. Germline CDR1 reads DFQATT; CDR2 reads SNEGSKA (reference sequence). Written as DNA, the CDR3 is TGCAGTGCTAGAGATTATCGGGGGTCTGAGCAGTTCTTC. The encoded protein is CSARDYRGSEQFF.

This clonotype was counted between two and nine times. The chain links TRBV7-2 to TRBJ2-1; TRBD2 agrees at 10 bases. The V gene end was trimmed by 5 bases and the J gene end by 0 bases; junction bases not matched to a gene: 4. This CDR3 comprises 16 residues. Germline-derived CDR1 and CDR2 are SGHTA and FQGNSA. In DNA, the CDR3 is TGTGCCAGCAGCCCTAGCGGGAGTCCCTCCTACAATGAGCAGTTCTTC. Its protein is CASSPSGSPSYNEQFF.

V usage is TRBV28 and J usage is TRBJ1-2; D is possibly TRBD1 (6 bases). Trimming took off 2 bases at V and 9 bases at J, with 22 bases between the two ends. The CDR3 totals 16 residues. Germline CDR1 and CDR2: MDHEN and SYDVKM. The DNA for the CDR3 is TGTGCCAGCAGTTTAAGTTGGCAGGGGAACTATGATCGCTACACCTTC. Its translation is CASSLSWQGNYDRYTF.

This clonotype was detected only a few times. This chain connects TRBV9 to TRBJ2-2; possibly TRBD2 for D (5 bases). Germline V gives CDR1 SGDLS, CDR2 YYNGEE. The length of the CDR3 is 14 residues. V lost 7 bases to trimming and J lost 0 bases, with 10 bases between them. CDR3 sequence (DNA): TGTGCCAGCTCCGTGGGAGCGAACACCGGGGAGCTGTTTTTT. Its protein is CASSVGANTGELFF.

The V gene is TRBV29-1, the J gene TRBJ2-5; D is possibly TRBD1 or TRBD2 (5 bases each). The last part of the DNA fits TRBJ2-7 better; the J call may be wrong. Looked up from germline, CDR1 is SQVTM and CDR2 is ANQGSEA. There are 11 residues in the CDR3. The CDR3 DNA reads TGCAGCGTTGATTCCGGGACCGAGCAGTACTTC. Amino acid sequence: CSVDSGTEQYF.

This CDR3 reads CASSLGDGGDIQYF. CDR3 coding DNA: TGCGCCAGCAGCTTGGGGGACGGGGGAGACATTCAGTACTTC. The chain links TRBV5-1 to TRBJ2-4, with D perhaps TRBD2 (6 bases). Germline assignment: CDR1 SGHRS and CDR2 YFSETQ. Trimming took off 0 bases at V and 8 bases at J, with 12 bases between the two ends. The CDR3 loop spans 14 amino acids.